Below, 4 T cell receptor beta chains from the same sample are listed, as sequenced in a study of cytomegalovirus exposure and HLA in healthy donors. The assay was immunoSEQ multiplex PCR, and TCRdb's table has in-frame clones only and misses some. The table has around 250,000 clones, roughly 89% seen once; the top ten hold roughly 0.38%. Sequences were obtained from PBMCs. The origin of the receptors is a young woman in good health and CMV-seronegative.

V and J are TRBV28 and TRBJ1-1, with D possibly being TRBD1 (6 bases). V lost 7 bases to trimming and J lost 3 bases, with 18 bases between them. Germline CDR1 reads MDHEN; CDR2 reads SYDVKM. The CDR3 extends over 15 amino acids. The CDR3 loop is CASNIQGFRYTEAFF. CDR3 coding DNA: TGTGCCAGCAATATACAGGGATTTCGCTACACTGAAGCTTTCTTT.

V is TRBV7-2 and J is TRBJ1-1; D uncertain. V was shortened by 5 bases and J by 8 bases, with 6 bases between the two germline ends. This CDR3 contains 10 residues. The germline V gene encodes CDR1 SGHTA and CDR2 FQGNSA. The CDR3 reads CASSGREAFF. CDR3 nucleotides: TGTGCCAGCAGCGGGAGGGAAGCTTTCTTT.

The rearrangement joins TRBV7-2 to TRBJ1-1, with D perhaps TRBD1 (5 bases). The V gene's germline CDR1 is SGHTA and CDR2 FQGNSA. Trimming took off 5 bases at V and 10 bases at J, with 17 bases between the two ends. The CDR3 extends over 13 amino acids. DNA of the CDR3: TGTGCCAGCAGCCTTCGGGGGACTTTCGGAGCTTTCTTT. It codes for CASSLRGTFGAFF.

V gene TRBV11-2 combines with J gene TRBJ2-7; perhaps TRBD2 as D (6 bases). V gave up 5 bases and J gave up 0 bases, with 23 bases separating them. Germline assignment: CDR1 SGHAT and CDR2 FQNNGV. The CDR3 runs to 18 residues. The DNA for the CDR3 is TGTGCCAGCAGCCCACTGTCCTCTCTAGCGCTACTCTCCTACGAGCAGTACGTC. This gives the protein CASSPLSSLALLSYEQYV.